A single sample gave rise to the 32 T cell receptor beta chains below, sequenced in a study of blood T cells in healthy people across ages. A second PCR, run for about 6 to 11 cycles, used a sample-barcoded 5' primer plus a J-beta primer mix. TCRdb re-called the 5' RACE reads with MiXCR, one entry per CDR3 protein. The data contain hundreds of thousands of distinct CDR3 sequences, about 28% of them seen just once; the ten biggest clones take up around a sixth. The sample consisted of blood. All receptors come from a woman aged 80 or older in good health.

There are many counts of this clonotype. V usage is TRBV6-2 or TRBV6-3 and J usage is TRBJ2-7; D is possibly TRBD2 (5 bases). The CDR3 has 13 amino acids. The V end lost 5 bases, the J end lost 2 bases, and 10 bases lay between the germline ends. The V gene's germline CDR1 is MNHEY and CDR2 SVGEGT. CDR3 coding DNA: TGTGCCAGCAGTGAAAGCGGAGCCTACGAGCAGTACTTC. As protein: CASSESGAYEQYF.

To note about this clonotype: This may come from a read error, since a much larger clone is one base off. V usage is TRBV6-1 and J usage is TRBJ1-1; D is perhaps TRBD1 (6 bases). The CDR3 is made up of 15 amino acids. CDR1 and CDR2 (germline): MNHNS, SASEGT. CDR3 loop: CAGSRSTGMNTEAFF. DNA of the CDR3: TGTGCCGGCAGTAGGTCAACAGGGATGAACACTGAAGCTTTCTTT.

This clonotype was counted at least ten times. CDR3 nucleotide sequence: TGCGCCAGCAGCTTGGGTGACGGCCGGCCGAACTATGGCTACACCTTC. Residues: CASSLGDGRPNYGYTF. J is TRBJ1-2 and V is TRBV5-1, with unresolved D. Trimming took off 0 bases at V and 2 bases at J, with 14 bases between the two ends. The length of the CDR3 is 16 residues. The germline V gene encodes CDR1 SGHRS and CDR2 YFSETQ.

This clonotype occurred many times. The rearrangement uses TRBV6-2 or TRBV6-3 and TRBJ2-5; TRBD2 matches 8 bases. This CDR3 is built from 18 residues. Germline lookup yields CDR1 MNHEY and CDR2 SVGEGT. V was clipped by 2 bases and J by 2 bases; unmatched bases: 13. In DNA form, the CDR3 reads TGTGCCAGCAGTTACGGTCCGGCGGGAGGTCGGAGGCAAGAGACCCAGTACTTC. This gives the protein CASSYGPAGGRRQETQYF.

This clonotype was seen many times. The chain has TRBV6-1 and TRBJ2-7, with TRBD1 identical over 11 bases. The CDR3 loop spans 15 amino acids. CDR1 and CDR2 (germline): MNHNS, SASEGT. V shed 4 bases and J 2 bases; nucleotides not matched to a gene: 4. CDR3 bases: TGTGCCAGCAGTGGCCGGGACAGGGGGACCTACGAGCAGTACTTC. Amino acids: CASSGRDRGTYEQYF.

This clonotype was seen many times. The CDR3 is CASSFGYGYTF. As DNA, the CDR3 is TGTGCCAGCAGTTTTGGCTATGGCTACACCTTC. V gene TRBV12-3 or TRBV12-4 combines with J gene TRBJ1-2; D is unclear. V shed 3 bases and J shed 4 bases, with 3 bases lying between them. This CDR3 is 11 amino acids long.

This sequence joins TRBV7-9 and TRBJ2-5, with D possibly being TRBD1 (5 bases). The CDR3 sequence is 11 residues long. Per the germline V gene, CDR1 is SEHNR and CDR2 is FQNEAQ (reference sequence). V dropped 4 bases and J dropped 10 bases, with 10 bases sitting between them. The chain's CDR3 is CASSSRGVQYF. The DNA for the CDR3 is TGTGCCAGCAGCTCAAGGGGCGTCCAGTACTTC.

This clonotype has a handful of counts. This may be a read error: a much more frequent sequence differs by one nucleotide. The CDR3 DNA reads TGCGCCAGCAGCCAAGGTTCAGGGCGGGGTGGTGAGCAGTTCTTC. This codes for CASSQGSGRGGEQFF. J is TRBJ2-1 and V is TRBV4-3; D might be TRBD2 (6 bases). The V end lost 1 base, the J end lost 9 bases, and 16 bases lay between the germline ends. Germline V CDR1 and CDR2: LGHNA, YSLEER. The CDR3 is 15 residues long.

This clonotype came up a few times. The chain employs TRBV6-2 or TRBV6-3 and TRBJ1-1; tentative D call: TRBD1 (6 bases). The V and J ends lost 2 bases and 5 bases respectively, with 12 bases between them. This CDR3 is 14 amino acids long. Germline V lookup: CDR1 MNHEY, CDR2 SVGEGT. The CDR3: CASSYRGGVTEAFF. CDR3 DNA: TGTGCCAGCAGTTACCGGGGGGGCGTAACTGAAGCTTTCTTT.

This clonotype was seen only a few times. J is TRBJ2-2 and V is TRBV5-4; a possible D gene is TRBD1 (6 bases). The CDR3 has 15 amino acids. V dropped 4 bases and J dropped 4 bases, with 14 bases sitting between them. Germline CDR1 SGHNT, CDR2 YYREEE (reference sequence). The CDR3: CASSPGTWGTGELFF. The CDR3, as DNA: TGTGCCAGCAGCCCCGGGACATGGGGCACCGGGGAGCTGTTTTTT.

This clonotype was picked up a small number of times. The V call is TRBV9, the J call TRBJ2-1, with TRBD2 identical over 7 bases. The J call is in doubt because the DNA end fits TRBJ2-7 better. The germline CDR1 and CDR2 sequences are SGDLS and YYNGEE. CDR3 size: 15 residues. CDR3 DNA: TGTGCCAGCAGCGGGAGCGGGGCCTCCTACAATGAGCAGTACTTC. The encoded protein is CASSGSGASYNEQYF.

As concerns this clonotype: A much more abundant neighbour one base away suggests this may be a read error. The rearrangement links TRBV29-1 to TRBJ1-4; 7 bases are shared with TRBD1. The CDR3 has 13 residues. The V segment lost 8 bases and the J segment 8 bases; nucleotides outside the gene matches: 11. Germline CDR1 reads SQVTM; CDR2 reads ANQGSEA. This CDR3 is CSILGQVGEKLFF. The CDR3 DNA is TGCAGCATTTTAGGACAGGTCGGAGAAAAACTGTTTTTT.

In its sample, this clonotype was seen many times. The genes are TRBV5-1 and TRBJ1-6; weak D call: TRBD1 (5 bases). CDR1 and CDR2 from the germline V gene are SGHRS and YFSETQ. The V end lost 0 bases, the J end lost 9 bases, and 13 bases lay between the germline ends. This CDR3 has 15 amino acids. The CDR3, as DNA: TGCGCCAGCAGCTTGGCACTAGGACAAACTTCACCCCTCCACTTT. This translates into CASSLALGQTSPLHF.

This clonotype was observed at least ten times. The chain joins TRBV7-9 to TRBJ2-5, with D perhaps matching TRBD1 (6 bases). V was clipped by 4 bases and J by 4 bases, with 19 bases between them. The CDR3 consists of 16 residues. The germline V gene has CDR1 SEHNR and CDR2 FQNEAQ (reference sequence). This CDR3 is CASSYQIRGVGETQYF. The CDR3, as DNA: TGTGCCAGCAGCTACCAAATCAGGGGTGTGGGAGAGACCCAGTACTTC.

This clonotype was counted ten times or more. The chain has TRBV21-1 and TRBJ2-5; the table assigns TRBD1, which was not confirmed against the DNA. TRBV21-1 is given as a pseudogene. This CDR3 has 15 amino acids. The CDR3 loop reads CASSKRPFTDVTQYF. The DNA for the CDR3 is TGTGCCAGCAGCAAACGTCCCTTTACAGACGTAACCCAGTACTTC.

The rearrangement joins TRBV6-1 to TRBJ1-5; D remains ambiguous. CDR3 length: 11 amino acids. The germline CDR1 and CDR2 sequences are MNHNS and SASEGT. Trimming took 8 bases from V and 7 from J, leaving 9 bases between them. The CDR3 coding sequence is TGTGCCAGCGGTCCGTCCCAGCCCCAGCATTTT. Amino acids: CASGPSQPQHF.

A note on this clonotype: This may come from a read error, since a much larger clone is one base off. The chain recombines TRBV6-5 with TRBJ2-5, with D tentatively TRBD1 (5 bases). The length of the CDR3 is 14 residues. The germline gives CDR1 MNHEY, CDR2 SVGAGI. CDR3 DNA sequence: TGTGCCGGCAGTACCCTGGGCAGGGAAGAGACCCAGTACTTC. Translating gives CAGSTLGREETQYF.

This clonotype was observed at least ten times. The V and J genes are TRBV24-1 and TRBJ1-1; no definite D call. CDR1 and CDR2 from the germline V gene are KGHDR and SFDVKD. The CDR3 contains 12 residues. Trimming cost V 0 bases and J 3 bases, with 1 base left between them. CDR3: CATSDLYTEAFF. The CDR3, as DNA: TGTGCCACCAGTGATTTGTACACTGAAGCTTTCTTT.

With regard to this clonotype: This clone may be a read error of a much larger clone one base away. The V and J genes are TRBV3-1 and TRBJ2-1; 15 bases agree with TRBD2. Germline CDR1 LGHDT, CDR2 YNNKEL (reference sequence). The CDR3 is made up of 15 amino acids. With V trimmed by 1 base and J by 12 bases, 4 bases remained unmatched. Written as DNA, the CDR3 is TGTGCCAGCAGCCAAGGGACTAGCGGGGGGGCCAGGCAGTTCTTC. Protein sequence: CASSQGTSGGARQFF.

This chain links TRBV5-1 with TRBJ1-2; D is undetermined. This CDR3 is 15 amino acids long. The V gene's germline CDR1 is SGHRS and CDR2 YFSETQ. V shed 0 bases and J shed 0 bases, with 9 bases lying between them. Written as DNA, the CDR3 is TGCGCCAGCAGCTTGGATGCCTGGACTAACTATGGCTACACCTTC. This translates into CASSLDAWTNYGYTF.

In the case of this clonotype: A much larger clonotype is one base distant, so this may be a read error. The V and J genes are TRBV7-8 and TRBJ1-5; 8 bases are a match to TRBD1. Germline V gene data show CDR1 as SGHVS and CDR2 as FQNEAQ. This CDR3 spans 15 amino acids. Written as DNA, the CDR3 is TGTGCCAGCAGCCGAAGGACAGGGAATAATCAGCCCCGGCATTTT. Its protein product is CASSRRTGNNQPRHF.

This clonotype was picked up many times. V gene TRBV20-1 combines with J gene TRBJ2-3; D is undetermined. V lost 1 base and J 0 bases, leaving 5 bases between the germline ends. Germline V lookup: CDR1 DFQATT, CDR2 SNEGSKA (reference sequence). This CDR3 has 13 amino acids. The CDR3 loop reads CSARVGSTDTQYF. In nucleotides, the CDR3 is TGCAGTGCTAGAGTGGGTAGCACAGATACGCAGTATTTT.

About this clonotype itself: The junction departs from germline at one end; a sequencing error may be responsible. The rearrangement joins TRBV6-6 to TRBJ1-4; D is undetermined. The V gene's germline CDR1 is MNHNY and CDR2 SVGAGI (reference sequence). The CDR3 has 12 residues. DNA for the CDR3: TGTGCCAGCAGTTACTCCGGTGAAAACCTGTTTTTT. As protein: CASSYSGENLFF.

This clonotype was counted many times. V is TRBV5-1 and J is TRBJ2-7; D remains ambiguous. This CDR3 has 13 residues. V was pared by 3 bases and J by 6 bases, with 13 bases between. CDR1 is SGHRS, CDR2 YFSETQ, per germline. Here the CDR3 DNA reads TGCGCCAGCAGCTCCATGATGGGCGCCGAGCAGTACTTC. As protein: CASSSMMGAEQYF.

This clonotype was observed many times. This sequence joins TRBV9 and TRBJ2-3; 10 bases agree with TRBD2. V lost 0 bases, J lost 2 bases, and 15 bases stayed unmatched. The CDR3 is 20 residues long. Germline V gives CDR1 SGDLS, CDR2 YYNGEE. CDR3 protein: CASSVGSGGQYTILTDTQYF. In DNA, the CDR3 is TGTGCCAGCAGCGTAGGTAGCGGGGGGCAATATACAATTCTCACAGATACGCAGTATTTT. Looking up the rest from reference TRBV9 and TRBJ2-3 gives the full variable domain: DSGVTQTPKHLITATGQRVTLRCSPRSGDLSVYWYQQSLDQGLQFLIQYYNGEERAKGNILERFSAQQFPDLHSELNLSSLELGDSALYFCASSVGSGGQYTILTDTQYFGPGTRLTVL.

A few counts support this clonotype. The rearrangement links TRBV28 to TRBJ1-1; no clear D gene. Germline CDR1 and CDR2: MDHEN and SYDVKM. This CDR3 is built from 16 residues. Trimming left V 5 bases short and J 4 bases short, with 20 bases between. The CDR3 DNA reads as TGTGCCAGCAGTCCCCGGAACCGGGGAAGTGGCACTGAAGCTTTCTTT. This encodes CASSPRNRGSGTEAFF.

This clonotype showed up just a few times. A much larger clone is a single base away; this may be a read error. The rearrangement links TRBV20-1 to TRBJ2-7, with no clear D. The CDR3 has 13 amino acids. From germline, CDR1 is DFQATT and CDR2 SNEGSKA (reference sequence). V was cut by 2 bases and J by 9 bases, with 17 bases left in between. CDR3 bases: TGCAGTGCTAGATACGGAGCCCGCTCCGGGCAGTACTTC. It encodes CSARYGARSGQYF.

CDR3 loop: CASSLDGGYNQPQHF. The CDR3 nucleotides read TGCGCCAGCAGCCTAGACGGAGGGTACAATCAGCCCCAGCATTTT. This chain joins TRBV5-1 and TRBJ1-5, with D uncertain. The V gene's germline CDR1 is SGHRS and CDR2 YFSETQ. V was trimmed by 4 bases and J by 3 bases, leaving 14 bases between them. This CDR3 is built from 15 residues. The complete variable domain, with remaining parts taken from reference TRBV5-1 and TRBJ1-5, reads KAGVTQTPRYLIKTRGQQVTLSCSPISGHRSVSWYQQTPGQGLQFLFEYFSETQRNKGNFPGRFSGRQFSNSRSEMNVSTLELGDSALYLCASSLDGGYNQPQHFGDGTRLSIL.

In its sample, this clonotype was seen a few times. A much larger clone is a single base away; this may be a read error. This chain uses TRBV3-1 with TRBJ2-7, with D perhaps TRBD2 (6 bases). Germline-derived CDR1 and CDR2 are LGHDT and YNNKEL (reference sequence). V was trimmed by 4 bases and J by 7 bases, leaving 20 bases between them. The CDR3 contains 15 residues. CDR3 residues: CASSLTRGTVSEQYF. CDR3 DNA: TGTGCCAGCAGCCTTACCCGGGGGACGGTTAGTGAGCAGTACTTC.

This clonotype turned up a few times. The J gene is TRBJ1-1, the V gene TRBV5-1, with D possibly matching TRBD1 (5 bases). Trimming pared 0 bases from V and 1 base from J, leaving 19 bases between. Germline V gene lookup returns CDR1 SGHRS and CDR2 YFSETQ. The CDR3 totals 18 residues. The CDR3 sequence: CASSLDGRAARKNTEAFF. As DNA, the CDR3 is TGCGCCAGCAGCTTGGATGGCAGGGCGGCGAGAAAGAACACTGAAGCTTTCTTT.

The chain combines TRBV21-1 with TRBJ2-3; the D call TRBD1 from the table was never checked on the DNA. TRBV21-1 is labeled a pseudogene. This CDR3 is built from 16 residues. The DNA of the CDR3 is TGTGCCAGCAGCAAGGCCCCGGGACGGGGCACAGATACGCAGTATTTT. Protein sequence: CASSKAPGRGTDTQYF.

This clonotype was detected many times. The chain carries TRBV28 and TRBJ1-5; no reliable D call. V gave up 3 bases and J gave up 0 bases, with 6 bases separating them. Germline assignment: CDR1 MDHEN and CDR2 SYDVKM. This CDR3 region has 14 residues. The CDR3 loop reads CASSLHYSNQPQHF. CDR3 bases: TGTGCCAGCAGTTTGCACTATAGCAATCAGCCCCAGCATTTT.